One and the same sample provided the 29 T cell receptor beta chains below, sequenced in a study of immune characterization of retroperitoneal liposarcoma. Each CDR3 protein is one row after TCRdb ran MiXCR on the PCR reads. Of 9,000 to 13,000 distinct CDR3 sequences listed, about a quarter were seen once; the top ten hold around 8%. What was sequenced was tumor tissue. The receptor source for this set is a male donor with retroperitoneal liposarcoma.

The count of this clonotype is one. The chain carries TRBV6-1 and TRBJ1-1, with a tentative D call TRBD1 (5 bases). The CDR3 totals 14 residues. CDR1 MNHNS and CDR2 SASEGT come from the germline V gene. V lost 6 bases, J lost 7 bases, and 18 bases lay in between. DNA of the CDR3: TGTGCCAGCAGCCCACGAAGAGACAGCTTTGAAGCTTTCTTT. This gives the protein CASSPRRDSFEAFF.

This clonotype was found a few times. This rearrangement joins TRBV11-2 to TRBJ2-5; possible D gene TRBD2, 5 bases. The J call may be wrong; the DNA end is better matched by TRBJ2-7. The germline gives CDR1 SGHAT, CDR2 FQNNGV. This CDR3 is 14 amino acids long. CDR3 residues: CASSRQLGFYEQYF. CDR3 sequence (DNA): TGTGCCAGCAGCCGCCAACTAGGGTTCTACGAGCAGTACTTC.

In its sample, this clonotype is medium-sized. The V gene is TRBV7-2, the J gene TRBJ2-5; no clear D. Germline loops: CDR1 SGHTA, CDR2 FQGNSA. This CDR3 has 14 amino acids. Trimming pared 6 bases from V and 5 bases from J, leaving 16 bases between. This CDR3 is CASRAADILETQYF. The CDR3 region has the DNA TGTGCCAGCAGGGCTGCGGATATATTGGAGACCCAGTACTTC.

This clonotype turned up a few times. The chain recombines TRBV6-2 or TRBV6-3 with TRBJ2-4, with 10 bases aligning to TRBD2. Gene TRBJ2-5 matches the end of the DNA better, so the J call may be wrong. The CDR3 length is 15 residues. Germline V gene lookup returns CDR1 MNHEY and CDR2 SVGEGT. CDR3 residues: CASTRGTSEVGTQYF. The CDR3 nucleotides are TGTGCCAGCACTAGAGGGACTAGCGAGGTTGGGACCCAGTACTTC.

J is TRBJ2-5 and V is TRBV6-1; D not certain. The J call is uncertain, as TRBJ2-7 better fits the DNA end. The CDR3 loop spans 15 amino acids. Germline CDR1 MNHNS, CDR2 SASEGT. The CDR3 region has the DNA TGTGCCAGCAGTGAAGCAACCGGAGCTCCCTACGAGCAGTACTTC. It yields the protein CASSEATGAPYEQYF.

This chain connects TRBV6-8 to TRBJ2-3; 8 bases align to TRBD2. The J call is uncertain, as TRBJ2-7 better fits the DNA end. The CDR3 totals 14 residues. CDR1 and CDR2 (germline): MNHGY, SAAAGT. The CDR3 nucleotides read TGTGCCAGCCGGGCGGGAGGATTCCAGTACGAGCAGTACTTC. As protein: CASRAGGFQYEQYF.

Regarding this clonotype: The junction does not match germline at one end; this may be a read error. The V and J genes are TRBV7-6 and TRBJ2-1, with unresolved D. There are 13 residues in the CDR3. The germline gives CDR1 SGHVS, CDR2 FNYEAQ. The CDR3 loop reads CASSLVSYNEQLF. The CDR3, as DNA: TGTGCCAGCAGCTTAGTTTCCTACAATGAGCAGTTATTC.

The rearrangement uses TRBV11-2 and TRBJ2-1; D is unresolved. Germline V gene data show CDR1 as SGHAT and CDR2 as FQNNGV. V was trimmed by 3 bases and J by 6 bases, leaving 0 bases between them. CDR3 length: 10 amino acids. This chain's CDR3 is CASSFNEQFF. The DNA of the CDR3 is TGTGCCAGCAGCTTCAATGAGCAGTTCTTC.

The J gene is TRBJ2-1, the V gene TRBV7-2, with a possible D match to TRBD2 (6 bases). The length of the CDR3 is 15 residues. Trimming pared 3 bases from V and 10 bases from J, leaving 19 bases between. In germline, CDR1 is SGHTA, CDR2 FQGNSA. The CDR3 DNA reads TGTGCCAGCAGCTTTCTCGGGAGAGACTTGGGGGAGCAGTTCTTC. Translated, it gives CASSFLGRDLGEQFF.

This clonotype occurred many times. The chain recombines TRBV7-6 with TRBJ2-3; TRBD2 matches 12 bases. V trimming: 5 bases; J trimming: 1 base; junction bases outside the gene matches: 7. There are 17 residues in the CDR3. Germline CDR1 reads SGHVS; CDR2 reads FNYEAQ. The CDR3 sequence is CASSTYRTSGGTDTQYF. Here the CDR3 DNA reads TGTGCCAGCAGCACCTACCGGACTAGCGGGGGCACAGATACGCAGTATTTT.

Details on this clonotype: A much more abundant neighbour one base away suggests this may be a read error. The CDR3 is CASSYSRTSGNAQFF. CDR3 coding DNA: TGTGCCAGCAGTTACTCTAGGACTAGCGGCAATGCGCAGTTCTTC. The chain is built from TRBV6-6 and TRBJ2-1, with TRBD2 matching 10 bases. There are 15 residues in the CDR3. Germline V gene sequence: CDR1 MNHNY, CDR2 SVGAGI (reference sequence).

V gene TRBV4-1 combines with J gene TRBJ2-3; 10 nucleotides agree with TRBD2. J gave up 1 base and V 2 bases, and 9 bases lay outside the gene matches. The CDR3 contains 18 residues. Germline assignment: CDR1 MGHRA and CDR2 YSYEKL. CDR3 nucleotide sequence: TGCGCCAGCAGCCAATTCGGCGGTCTAGCGGGGGGCACAGATACGCAGTATTTT. Translation: CASSQFGGLAGGTDTQYF.

The chain is built from TRBV25-1 and TRBJ1-6; D possibly corresponds to TRBD1 (5 bases). The CDR3 is made up of 14 amino acids. Germline CDR1 is MGHDK and CDR2 is SYGVNS. V was shortened by 5 bases and J by 4 bases, with 9 bases between the two germline ends. For the CDR3, the DNA is TGTGCCAGCAGTCGCAGGGCTTATAATTCACCCCTCCACTTT. Amino acids: CASSRRAYNSPLHF.

There are many counts of this clonotype. This sequence joins TRBV12-3 or TRBV12-4 and TRBJ2-3; D assignment may be TRBD1 or TRBD2 (5 bases each). The V gene lost 3 bases and the J gene lost 6 bases, with 13 bases spanning the gap. The CDR3 runs to 14 residues. The CDR3 region has the DNA TGTGCCAGCAGTTTCATGGCAGGGAGTGATACGCAGTATTTT. Amino acid sequence: CASSFMAGSDTQYF.

This clonotype was counted between two and nine times. The V gene is TRBV12-5, the J gene TRBJ1-1; TRBD1 aligns across 7 bases. The CDR3 consists of 14 residues. V was clipped by 6 bases and J by 1 base; unmatched bases: 5. Germline CDR1 reads LGHNT; CDR2 reads FRNRAP. DNA of the CDR3: TGTGCTAGTGGCCATGGGACAGCGAACACTGAAGCTTTCTTT. It specifies CASGHGTANTEAFF.

This clonotype occurred a few times. The chain couples TRBV7-2 to TRBJ2-1; no clear D gene. Per the germline V gene, CDR1 is SGHTA and CDR2 is FQGNSA. The CDR3 contains 14 residues. V lost 1 base and J 10 bases, leaving 14 bases between the germline ends. CDR3 sequence: CASSLDIVPYEQFF. The CDR3 DNA follows: TGTGCCAGCAGCTTAGATATAGTGCCCTACGAGCAGTTCTTC. The whole variable domain, filled in from reference TRBV7-2 and TRBJ2-1, reads GAGVSQSPSNKVTEKGKDVELRCDPISGHTALYWYRQSLGQGLEFLIYFQGNSAPDKSGLPSDRFSAERTGGSVSTLTIQRTQQEDSAVYLCASSLDIVPYEQFFGPGTRLTVL.

This chain joins TRBV6-6 and TRBJ2-1; possible D gene TRBD1, 5 bases. Per the germline V gene, CDR1 is MNHNY and CDR2 is SVGAGI (reference sequence). V shed 2 bases and J shed 0 bases, with 8 bases lying between them. CDR3 size: 15 residues. The CDR3 nucleotides are TGTGCCAGCAGTTACGACAGAAGCTCCTACAATGAGCAGTTCTTC. Translating gives CASSYDRSSYNEQFF.

The chain couples TRBV11-3 to TRBJ2-2, with TRBD1 matching 11 bases. The CDR3 spans 18 residues. Germline loops: CDR1 SGHNT, CDR2 YENEEA. The V segment lost 5 bases and the J segment 5 bases; nucleotides outside the gene matches: 13. The CDR3 coding sequence is TGTGCCAGCAGCCGAGGACAGGGGGCGAGACGGGGGACCGGGGAGCTGTTTTTT. It codes for CASSRGQGARRGTGELFF.

The rearrangement links TRBV6-1 to TRBJ2-3, with 7 bases that match TRBD2. CDR3 size: 16 residues. V lost 1 base to trimming and J lost 2 bases; unmatched junction nucleotides: 6. In germline, CDR1 is MNHNS, CDR2 SASEGT. The CDR3 here is CASSEGTSTYTDTQYF. For the CDR3, the DNA is TGTGCCAGCAGTGAAGGGACTAGTACGTACACAGATACGCAGTATTTT.

This clonotype was counted ten times or more. This chain connects TRBV7-8 to TRBJ1-3; TRBD1 is a possible D gene (5 bases). With 2 bases removed from V and 2 bases from J, the gap between germline ends came to 13 bases. In germline, CDR1 is SGHVS, CDR2 FQNEAQ. The CDR3 loop spans 16 amino acids. CDR3 sequence reads: CASSLKATETGNTIYF. CDR3 nucleotide sequence: TGTGCCAGCAGCTTAAAAGCGACAGAGACTGGAAACACCATATATTTT.

This clonotype rates as medium-sized. The V and J genes are TRBV7-2 and TRBJ2-1, with 7 bases matching TRBD2. The CDR3 is 15 amino acids. Germline CDR1 reads SGHTA; CDR2 reads FQGNSA. V lost 3 bases and J lost 10; bases outside the gene matches: 12. For the CDR3, the DNA is TGTGCCAGCAGCTTTACGGGAGGAACCCCCTACGAGCAGTTCTTC. This codes for CASSFTGGTPYEQFF.

This clonotype has a handful of counts. The V and J genes are TRBV7-2 and TRBJ2-1; maybe TRBD1 (5 bases). Trimming pared 5 bases from V and 5 bases from J, leaving 10 bases between. Germline V gives CDR1 SGHTA, CDR2 FQGNSA. The CDR3 consists of 13 residues. The CDR3 bases are TGTGCCAGCAGCACCCGGACACACAATGAGCAGTTCTTC. Protein: CASSTRTHNEQFF. Looking up the rest from reference TRBV7-2 and TRBJ2-1 gives the full variable domain: GAGVSQSPSNKVTEKGKDVELRCDPISGHTALYWYRQSLGQGLEFLIYFQGNSAPDKSGLPSDRFSAERTGGSVSTLTIQRTQQEDSAVYLCASSTRTHNEQFFGPGTRLTVL.

The rearrangement joins TRBV6-2 or TRBV6-3 to TRBJ2-2; either TRBD1 or TRBD2 may fit D (5 bases each). Trimming took off 5 bases at V and 5 bases at J, with 15 bases between the two ends. Germline lookup yields CDR1 MNHEY and CDR2 SVGEGT. This CDR3 region has 15 residues. CDR3 sequence: CASSGAAEGTGELFF. CDR3 nucleotide sequence: TGTGCCAGCAGTGGAGCGGCAGAGGGGACCGGGGAGCTGTTTTTT.

The chain couples TRBV6-1 to TRBJ1-2, with no clear D. The germline V gene encodes CDR1 MNHNS and CDR2 SASEGT. The V and J ends lost 4 bases and 2 bases respectively, with 11 bases between them. There are 14 residues in the CDR3. This chain's CDR3 is CASSGKAGNYGYTF. The CDR3 DNA sequence: TGTGCCAGCAGTGGCAAGGCGGGGAACTATGGCTACACCTTC.

This clonotype has only a few counts. One end of the junction is discordant with germline, which a read error may explain. The chain recombines TRBV6-1 with TRBJ2-1; TRBD2 matches 13 bases. The J call may be in error: the DNA end matches TRBJ2-7 better. The CDR3 runs to 15 residues. Germline V CDR1 and CDR2: MNHNS, SASEGT. For the CDR3, the DNA is TGTGCCACCAGTGGACTAGCGGGAGAGGGCAATGAGCAGTACTTC. Translation: CATSGLAGEGNEQYF.

Remarks on this clonotype: A clone one base away is much larger, so this may be a read error. V gene TRBV11-1 combines with J gene TRBJ2-4; a weak D match, TRBD1 (6 bases). With the DNA end fitting TRBJ2-7 better, the J assignment may be wrong. There are 12 residues in the CDR3. Per germline, CDR1 SGHAT and CDR2 FQDESV (reference sequence). The CDR3 loop is CASSQGGFEQYF. CDR3 bases: TGTGCCAGCAGCCAAGGGGGTTTCGAGCAGTACTTC.

The chain links TRBV5-3 to TRBJ2-5, with D perhaps TRBD1 (5 bases). TRBV5-3 is identified as an open reading frame with a role that is uncertain. V was shortened by 8 bases and J by 11 bases, with 22 bases between the two germline ends. This CDR3 has 13 residues. The chain's CDR3 is CASSLRQNNEQYF. The DNA for the CDR3 is TGTGCCAGCAGCCTCCGACAGAACAATGAGCAGTACTTC.

The sample holds many counts of this clonotype. The V gene is TRBV7-9, the J gene TRBJ1-2, with 7 bases matching TRBD1. V dropped 7 bases and J dropped 7; count of bases not matched to a gene: 3. The CDR3 length is 11 residues. From germline, CDR1 is SEHNR and CDR2 FQNEAQ (reference sequence). CDR3 sequence reads: CASNRGGGYTF. The CDR3 DNA reads TGTGCCAGCAACAGGGGAGGTGGCTACACCTTC.

The chain uses TRBV27 and TRBJ2-5; TRBD2 matches at 12 bases. The better agreement between TRBJ2-1 and the DNA end casts doubt on the J call. Germline V gene sequence: CDR1 MNHEY, CDR2 SMNVEV (reference sequence). This CDR3 comprises 16 residues. CDR3 sequence (DNA): TGTGCCAGCAGCCGGCTAGCGGGAGGGCCCGTTAATGAGCAGTTCTTC. Translating it yields CASSRLAGGPVNEQFF.